This record looks at one TCR beta chain sequence and its context. This sample is drawn from a study of blood T cell repertoires in COVID-19. Study-level information: COVID-19 samples, acute and convalescent, were from the United States, Italy and Spain.

V lost 2 bases, J lost 4 bases, and 11 bases stayed unmatched. The germline gives CDR1 SGHTS, CDR2 YDEGEE. This CDR3 has 17 amino acids. TCRdb's table, derived via immunoSEQ multiplex PCR, lists solely in-frame clones and lacks some. Of 75,000 to 100,000 clones listed, 70% to 90% were seen once; the top ten hold about an eighth. The chain links TRBV5-8 to TRBJ2-3, with 9 bases that match TRBD2. This receptor was taken from a human donor in a cohort sampled during active COVID-19. The sample consisted of peripheral blood. The CDR3 DNA reads TGTGCCAGCAGCTTCCGAAGCCTAGCGGGGAGTCCAGATACGCAGTATTTT. It translates to CASSFRSLAGSPDTQYF.